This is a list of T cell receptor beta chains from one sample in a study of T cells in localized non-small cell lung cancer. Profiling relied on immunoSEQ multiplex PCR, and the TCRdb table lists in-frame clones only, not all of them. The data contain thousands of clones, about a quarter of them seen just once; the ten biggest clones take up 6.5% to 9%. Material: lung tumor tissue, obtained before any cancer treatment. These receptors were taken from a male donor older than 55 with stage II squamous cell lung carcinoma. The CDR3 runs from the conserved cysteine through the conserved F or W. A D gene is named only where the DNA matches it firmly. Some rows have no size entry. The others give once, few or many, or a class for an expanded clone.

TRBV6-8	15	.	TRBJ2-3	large	TGTGCCAGCAAATCTAGCCCAAAGGCGACAGATACGCAGTATTTT	CASKSSPKATDTQYF
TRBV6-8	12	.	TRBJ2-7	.	TGTGCCAGCACCACGGACAGCTACGAGCAGTACTTC	CASTTDSYEQYF
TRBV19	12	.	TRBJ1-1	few	TGTGCCAGTAGTATACGGGGTAGTGAAGCTTTCTTT	CASSIRGSEAFF
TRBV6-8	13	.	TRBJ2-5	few	TGTGCCACCCGTACGGGGTCCAGGGAGACCCAGTACTTC	CATRTGSRETQYF
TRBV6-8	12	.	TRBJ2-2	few	TGTGCCACTGGGACCGACACCGGGGAGCTGTTTTTT	CATGTDTGELFF
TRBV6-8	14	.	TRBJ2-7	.	TGTGCCAGCAGTTACGGTAGAGAGGGATTCGAGCAGTACTTC	CASSYGREGFEQYF
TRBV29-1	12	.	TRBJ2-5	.	TGCAGCGTTGGGCGTGCTGGAGAGACCCAGTACTTC	CSVGRAGETQYF
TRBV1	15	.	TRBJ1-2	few	TGCGCCAGCAGCCAAAGACAGGGGGCTAACTATGGCTACACCTTC	CASSQRQGANYGYTF
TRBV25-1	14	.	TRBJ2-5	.	TGTGCCAGCAGTGTTGAGGGATCCCAAGAGACCCAGTACTTC	CASSVEGSQETQYF
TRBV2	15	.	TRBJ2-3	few	TGTGCCAGCAGAGAGAGAGACGGGAGCACAGATACGCAGTATTTT	CASRERDGSTDTQYF
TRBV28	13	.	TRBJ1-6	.	TGTGCCACCGGCCGGCTGTTCGATTCACCCCTCCACTTT	CATGRLFDSPLHF
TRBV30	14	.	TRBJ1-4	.	TGTGCCTGGAGTGTAGAGGGAGAGCCTGAAAAACTGTTTTTT	CAWSVEGEPEKLFF
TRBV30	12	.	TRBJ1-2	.	TGTGCCTGGAGTCGGCAGGCGAATGGCTACACCTTC	CAWSRQANGYTF
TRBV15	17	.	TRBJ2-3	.	TGTGCCACCAGCAGAGATTTAGACAGTCTCTTCACAGATACGCAGTATTTT	CATSRDLDSLFTDTQYF
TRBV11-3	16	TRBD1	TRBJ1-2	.	TGTGCCAGCATCACTGAGTCAGGGGGCTTTCTTAGTGGCTACACCTTC	CASITESGGFLSGYTF
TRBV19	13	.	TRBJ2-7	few	TGTGCCAGTAGTATCGAAGATTCCTACGAGCAGTACTTC	CASSIEDSYEQYF
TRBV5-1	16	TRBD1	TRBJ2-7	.	TGCGCCAGCAGCTTGGCCGGGACAGGGAACTTATACGAGCAGTACTTC	CASSLAGTGNLYEQYF
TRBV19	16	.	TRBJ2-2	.	TGTGCCAGTAGTATAGGTGCGGGGACGAACACCGGGGAGCTGTTTTTT	CASSIGAGTNTGELFF
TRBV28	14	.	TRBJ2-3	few	TGTGCCAGCAGTTTGAGGCAGCCCACAGATACGCAGTATTTT	CASSLRQPTDTQYF
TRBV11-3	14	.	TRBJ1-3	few	TGTGCCAGCAGAAGAACAGGAGATGGAAACACCATATATTTT	CASRRTGDGNTIYF
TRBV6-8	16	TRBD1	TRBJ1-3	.	TGTGCCAGCCGGGACAGGGGGCGAAACTCTGGAAACACCATATATTTT	CASRDRGRNSGNTIYF
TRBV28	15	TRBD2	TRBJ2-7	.	TGTGCCAGCAGTGTCCAAACTAGCGGGGGGGATAATCAGTACTTC	CASSVQTSGGDNQYF
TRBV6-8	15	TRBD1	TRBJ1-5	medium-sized	TGTGCCAGCAGCCGAGGGACAGTTACCAATCAGCCCCAGCATTTT	CASSRGTVTNQPQHF
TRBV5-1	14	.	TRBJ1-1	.	TGCGCCAGCAGCTTGGGACAAATGAACACTGAAGCTTTCTTT	CASSLGQMNTEAFF
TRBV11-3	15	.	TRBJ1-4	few	TGTGCCAGCAGCTTCTCCGGGAAAACTAATGAAAAACTGTTTTTT	CASSFSGKTNEKLFF
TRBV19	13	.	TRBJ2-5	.	TGTGCCAGTAGTTCCAGGGGGGCGGAGACCCAGTACTTC	CASSSRGAETQYF